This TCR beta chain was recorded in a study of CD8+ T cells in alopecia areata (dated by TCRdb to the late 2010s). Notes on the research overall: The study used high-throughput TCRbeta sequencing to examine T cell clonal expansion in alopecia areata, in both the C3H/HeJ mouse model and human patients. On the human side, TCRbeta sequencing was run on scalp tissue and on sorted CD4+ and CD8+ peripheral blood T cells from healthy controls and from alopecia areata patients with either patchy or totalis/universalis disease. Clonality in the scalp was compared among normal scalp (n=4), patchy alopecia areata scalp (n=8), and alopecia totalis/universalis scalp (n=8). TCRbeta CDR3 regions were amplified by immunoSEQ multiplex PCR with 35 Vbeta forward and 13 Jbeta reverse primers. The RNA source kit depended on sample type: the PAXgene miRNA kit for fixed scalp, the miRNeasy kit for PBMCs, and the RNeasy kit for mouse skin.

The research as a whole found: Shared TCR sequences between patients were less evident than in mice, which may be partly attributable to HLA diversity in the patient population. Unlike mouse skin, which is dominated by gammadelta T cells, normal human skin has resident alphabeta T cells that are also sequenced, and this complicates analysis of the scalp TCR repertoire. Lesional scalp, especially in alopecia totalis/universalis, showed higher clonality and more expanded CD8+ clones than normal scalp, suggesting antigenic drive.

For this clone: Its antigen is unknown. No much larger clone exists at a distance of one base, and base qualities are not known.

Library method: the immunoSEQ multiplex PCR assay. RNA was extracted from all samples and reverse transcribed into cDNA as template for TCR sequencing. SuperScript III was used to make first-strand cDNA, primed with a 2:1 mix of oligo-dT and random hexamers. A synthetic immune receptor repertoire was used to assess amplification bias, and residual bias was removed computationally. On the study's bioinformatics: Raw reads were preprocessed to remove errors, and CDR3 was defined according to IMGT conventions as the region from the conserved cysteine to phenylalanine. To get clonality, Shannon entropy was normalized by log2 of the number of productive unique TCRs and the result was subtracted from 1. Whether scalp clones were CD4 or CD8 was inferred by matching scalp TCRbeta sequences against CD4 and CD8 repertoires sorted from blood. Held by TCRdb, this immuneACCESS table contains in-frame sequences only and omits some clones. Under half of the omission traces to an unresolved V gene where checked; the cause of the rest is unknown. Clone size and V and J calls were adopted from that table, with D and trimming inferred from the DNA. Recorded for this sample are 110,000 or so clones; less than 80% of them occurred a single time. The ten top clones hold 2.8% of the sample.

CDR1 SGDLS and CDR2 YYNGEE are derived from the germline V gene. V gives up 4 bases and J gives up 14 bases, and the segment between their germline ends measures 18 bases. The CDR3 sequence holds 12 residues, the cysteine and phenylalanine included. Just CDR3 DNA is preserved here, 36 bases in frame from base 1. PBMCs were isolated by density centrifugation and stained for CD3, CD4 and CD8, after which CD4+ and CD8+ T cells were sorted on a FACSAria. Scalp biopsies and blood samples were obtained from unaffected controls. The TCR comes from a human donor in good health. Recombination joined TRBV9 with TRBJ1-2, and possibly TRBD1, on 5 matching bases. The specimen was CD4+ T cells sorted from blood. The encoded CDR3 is CASSPTTVGGTF. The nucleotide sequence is TGTGCCAGCAGCCCCACGACAGTCGGCGGGACCTTC.